This T cell receptor beta chain was obtained from a study of T cells after posttransplantation cyclophosphamide. Study findings and constraints: Donor-recipient repertoire similarity was low at 1-2 months, rising over year one.

The V and J ends lost 0 bases and 3 bases respectively, with 8 bases between them. The CDR3 is made up of 15 amino acids. Germline lookup yields CDR1 LNHNV and CDR2 YYDKDF (reference sequence). Here immunoSEQ multiplex PCR was the method, and the copy in TCRdb shows in-frame clones only, minus some. Among tens of thousands of clones listed, approximately 90% were seen once. Regarding this clone: Its cognate antigen is unknown.

Peripheral blood was collected from the related graft donor on the marrow donation day. This TCR derives from a woman between 45 and 60 years old in good health and a related stem cell transplant donor. The chain recombines TRBV15 with TRBJ2-2; D might be TRBD2 (6 bases). The sample comprised PBMCs. Here the CDR3 DNA reads TGTGCCACCAGCAGAGATTTAGCGGACACCGGGGAGCTGTTTTTT. Residues: CATSRDLADTGELFF.